This passage covers 26 T cell receptor beta chains from one sample sequenced in a study of cytomegalovirus exposure and HLA in healthy donors. The PCR was carried out with 60 Vbeta primers and 13 Jbeta primers. Repertoires were generated with immunoSEQ multiplex PCR, while TCRdb's copy carries only in-frame clones and drops some. The repertoire consists of 100,000 or so clones, with about 70% occurring once and the leading ten covering 1.5% to 2%. Sample: PBMCs. These receptors all come from a woman aged 40-49 years in good health and CMV-seronegative.

The chain uses TRBV27 and TRBJ2-1; TRBD2 agrees at 8 bases. CDR1 is MNHEY and CDR2 is SMNVEV in the germline V gene (reference sequence). CDR3 length: 15 amino acids. V dropped 4 bases and J dropped 6; count of bases not matched to a gene: 8. CDR3 protein: CASSSGTRALNEQFF. CDR3 DNA: TGTGCCAGCAGTTCCGGGACTAGGGCCCTCAATGAGCAGTTCTTC.

Only one count was recorded for this clone. This chain joins TRBV29-1 and TRBJ2-5; 10 bases agree with TRBD2. J was trimmed by 4 bases and V by 5 bases; bases with no gene match: 13. Germline CDR1 and CDR2: SQVTM and ANQGSEA. The CDR3 is 16 amino acids. The CDR3 here is CSVHPPSGSGSETQYF. CDR3 nucleotides: TGCAGCGTTCACCCCCCTAGCGGGAGTGGGTCAGAGACCCAGTACTTC. The full variable domain, rest sourced from reference TRBV29-1 and TRBJ2-5, is SAVISQKPSRDICQRGTSLTIQCQVDSQVTMMFWYRQQPGQSLTLIATANQGSEATYESGFVIDKFPISRPNLTFSTLTVSNMSPEDSSIYLCSVHPPSGSGSETQYFGPGTRLLVL.

This clone was seen more than once but under ten times. The CDR3 loop is CASSRLTSGTSSEQFF. Written as DNA, the CDR3 is TGTGCCAGCTCTCGCCTGACTAGCGGGACTTCGTCTGAGCAGTTCTTC. The chain links TRBV18 to TRBJ2-1; 11 nucleotides line up with TRBD2. V lost 6 bases to trimming and J lost 9 bases; unmatched junction nucleotides: 13. The germline gives CDR1 KGHSH, CDR2 LQKENI. The CDR3 extends over 16 amino acids.

J is TRBJ2-1 and V is TRBV9; 7 nucleotides align to TRBD2. Losses at the gene ends were 4 bases for V and 5 bases for J; bases not matched to a gene: 6. Germline loops: CDR1 SGDLS, CDR2 YYNGEE. This CDR3 spans 14 amino acids. CDR3 sequence: CASSIRLADNEQFF. In DNA form, the CDR3 reads TGTGCCAGCAGCATCCGACTAGCCGACAATGAGCAGTTCTTC.

The chain joins TRBV21-1 to TRBJ1-4; the tabulated D call, TRBD1, remains unverified against the DNA. TRBV21-1 is a pseudogene locus. The CDR3 covers 17 residues. Here the CDR3 DNA reads TGTGCCAGCAGCAATGTTAGGGCAGGGGGCGATAATGAAAAACTGTTTTTT. The encoded protein is CASSNVRAGGDNEKLFF.

The rearrangement uses TRBV6-6 and TRBJ1-2; 11 nucleotides agree with TRBD1. The V and J ends lost 8 bases and 7 bases, in that order; junction bases with no gene match: 12. The germline gives CDR1 MNHNY, CDR2 SVGAGI (reference sequence). CDR3 length: 15 residues. The CDR3 spells CASEPPGQGAAGYTF. In DNA form, the CDR3 reads TGTGCCAGCGAACCACCCGGACAGGGGGCGGCTGGCTACACCTTC.

The rearrangement uses TRBV9 and TRBJ2-1, with D unclear. Germline V CDR1 and CDR2: SGDLS, YYNGEE. Deletions cut 0 bases from V and 8 bases from J, with 12 bases between. CDR3 size: 14 residues. The CDR3 DNA follows: TGTGCCAGCAGCGTAGCCCCCGTACTTGATGAGCAGTTCTTC. Encoded protein: CASSVAPVLDEQFF.

The chain is built from TRBV27 and TRBJ2-1; tentative D call: TRBD2 (6 bases). V was cut by 4 bases and J by 1 base, with 20 bases left in between. This CDR3 region has 18 residues. The germline V gene encodes CDR1 MNHEY and CDR2 SMNVEV (reference sequence). The CDR3: CASSSEGGDFYSYNEQFF. The CDR3 nucleotides read TGTGCCAGCAGTTCTGAGGGCGGGGATTTTTATTCCTACAATGAGCAGTTCTTC.

This sequence joins TRBV30 and TRBJ2-3, with 7 bases lining up with TRBD2. CDR1 GTSNPN and CDR2 SVGIG come from the germline V gene (reference sequence). This CDR3 region has 14 residues. V lost 2 bases and J lost 1; bases outside the gene matches: 3. The DNA of the CDR3 is TGTGCCTGGAGTATTGGGGGGGGCACAGATACGCAGTATTTT. Protein: CAWSIGGGTDTQYF.

The J gene is TRBJ2-5, the V gene TRBV6-6, with 11 bases that match TRBD2. CDR1 and CDR2 (germline): MNHNY, SVGAGI (reference sequence). The CDR3 is 15 amino acids. V lost 0 bases, J lost 3 bases, and 0 bases stayed unmatched. CDR3 DNA sequence: TGTGCCAGCAGTTACTCGACTAGCGGGAAAGAGACCCAGTACTTC. Translated, it gives CASSYSTSGKETQYF.

The chain recombines TRBV6-5 with TRBJ2-3, with D unclear. V gave up 0 bases and J gave up 3 bases, with 7 bases separating them. Germline CDR1 and CDR2: MNHEY and SVGAGI. The CDR3 is 14 residues long. CDR3 residues: CASSYSIATDTQYF. CDR3 sequence (DNA): TGTGCCAGCAGTTACTCGATTGCGACAGATACGCAGTATTTT.

The chain carries TRBV11-2 and TRBJ2-2, with a possible D match to TRBD1 (6 bases). The V gene lost 5 bases and the J gene lost 5 bases, with 18 bases spanning the gap. CDR1 is SGHAT, CDR2 FQNNGV, per germline. This CDR3 region has 16 residues. The CDR3 coding sequence is TGTGCCAGCAGCCGATCATTACAGGGCTCTACCGGGGAGCTGTTTTTT. This gives the protein CASSRSLQGSTGELFF.

The V call is TRBV19, the J call TRBJ1-5, with D hard to call. The V end was cut by 7 bases, the J end by 2 bases, with 9 bases between. Germline V lookup: CDR1 LNHDA, CDR2 SQIVND (reference sequence). This CDR3 spans 13 amino acids. CDR3 loop: CASTEVGNQPQHF. The DNA for the CDR3 is TGTGCCAGTACGGAGGTGGGCAATCAGCCCCAGCATTTT.

The chain combines TRBV7-3 with TRBJ1-1; 7 nucleotides match TRBD1. Germline V gene data show CDR1 as SGHTA and CDR2 as FQGTGA. V lost 5 bases and J lost 10; bases outside the gene matches: 10. The length of the CDR3 is 13 residues. In DNA form, the CDR3 reads TGTGCCAGCAGCCCGCAGGGGGGCTTGGGAGCTTTCTTT. It is translated as CASSPQGGLGAFF.

The genes are TRBV4-1 and TRBJ1-1; a weak D match, TRBD1 (5 bases). V was trimmed by 0 bases and J by 6 bases, leaving 14 bases between them. CDR1 is MGHRA, CDR2 YSYEKL, per germline. The CDR3 covers 15 residues. CDR3 coding DNA: TGCGCCAGCAGCCAAGAGAGGCGGCAGGGCCCTGAAGCTTTCTTT. This sequence encodes CASSQERRQGPEAFF.

The V gene is TRBV18, the J gene TRBJ2-1; 11 bases agree with TRBD2. With V trimmed by 6 bases and J by 10 bases, 11 bases remained unmatched. The length of the CDR3 is 15 residues. Germline CDR1 is KGHSH and CDR2 is LQKENI. CDR3 DNA: TGTGCCAGCTCGTCAACTAGCGGGGGTCCAGGGGAGCAGTTCTTC. Amino acids: CASSSTSGGPGEQFF.

The V call is TRBV19, the J call TRBJ2-3, with 15 bases that match TRBD2. J was trimmed by 3 bases and V by 6 bases; bases with no gene match: 1. The V gene's germline CDR1 is LNHDA and CDR2 SQIVND (reference sequence). The CDR3 contains 15 residues. CDR3 region: CASRGLAGGTDTQYF. CDR3 bases: TGTGCCAGTAGAGGACTAGCGGGAGGGACAGATACGCAGTATTTT.

This chain connects TRBV10-2 to TRBJ2-7; D is undetermined. The V gene lost 2 bases and the J gene lost 2 bases, with 7 bases spanning the gap. CDR1 and CDR2 from the germline V gene are WSHSY and SAAADI. CDR3 length equals 13 residues. The CDR3 DNA sequence: TGCGCCAGCAGTGAGGTGGCCCCCTACGAGCAGTACTTC. Residues: CASSEVAPYEQYF.

This clone was recorded only once. The chain couples TRBV28 to TRBJ2-7; 7 nucleotides line up with TRBD2. Losses at the gene ends were 2 bases for V and 1 base for J; bases not matched to a gene: 5. CDR1 and CDR2 (germline): MDHEN, SYDVKM. The CDR3 is 15 amino acids. The chain's CDR3 is CASSLSSGWSYEQYF. CDR3 in DNA: TGTGCCAGCAGTTTAAGTAGCGGGTGGTCCTACGAGCAGTACTTC.

The chain combines TRBV25-1 with TRBJ1-1; tentatively, D is TRBD1 (5 bases). The germline V gene has CDR1 MGHDK and CDR2 SYGVNS. The CDR3 covers 14 residues. The V end was cut by 5 bases, the J end by 4 bases, with 14 bases between. The CDR3 here is CASSLTVTGTEAFF. The CDR3 coding sequence is TGTGCCAGCAGTCTGACAGTCACGGGCACTGAAGCTTTCTTT.

The CDR3 reads CASSQGGLAGGPQFF. The CDR3, as DNA: TGTGCCAGCAGCCAGGGCGGACTAGCGGGGGGGCCCCAGTTCTTC. This chain links TRBV4-2 with TRBJ2-1; 15 bases match TRBD2. The CDR3 runs to 15 residues. From germline, CDR1 is LGHNA and CDR2 YNFKEQ. The ends lost 3 bases at V and 13 bases at J; junction bases unmatched: 7.

The rearrangement links TRBV7-2 to TRBJ2-5, with D uncertain. Germline lookup yields CDR1 SGHTA and CDR2 FQGNSA. This CDR3 comprises 16 residues. Trimming removed 3 bases at V and 3 bases at J, with 17 bases between. CDR3 residues: CASSFGPGLAEETQYF. CDR3 bases: TGTGCCAGCAGCTTTGGTCCGGGTTTAGCTGAAGAGACCCAGTACTTC.

In this sample, this clone turned up a few times. V usage is TRBV7-3 and J usage is TRBJ2-2; D may be TRBD1 (6 bases). Trimming took 3 bases from V and 4 from J, leaving 9 bases between them. The CDR3 is 14 amino acids. Germline V gene sequence: CDR1 SGHTA, CDR2 FQGTGA. In DNA, the CDR3 is TGTGCCAGCAGCTTTCAGGGGACCACCGGGGAGCTGTTTTTT. Protein sequence: CASSFQGTTGELFF.

V usage is TRBV25-1 and J usage is TRBJ1-5; D is ambiguous. Looked up from germline, CDR1 is MGHDK and CDR2 is SYGVNS. Trimming pared 3 bases from V and 2 bases from J, leaving 8 bases between. The CDR3 length is 14 residues. CDR3 nucleotides: TGTGCCAGCAGTGATTGGCAGGGCAATCAGCCCCAGCATTTT. Encoded protein: CASSDWQGNQPQHF.

This clone was recorded a few times. J is TRBJ1-5 and V is TRBV29-1; 9 bases fit TRBD1. The V gene's germline CDR1 is SQVTM and CDR2 ANQGSEA. The CDR3 length is 14 residues. J gave up 2 bases and V 6 bases, and 5 bases lay outside the gene matches. The CDR3, as DNA: TGCAGCGTCTCACAGGGGGCACGCAATCAGCCCCAGCATTTT. Its protein product is CSVSQGARNQPQHF.

The chain combines TRBV11-2 with TRBJ1-4; D may be TRBD1 (5 bases). The V and J ends lost 5 bases and 7 bases respectively, with 11 bases between them. Germline V CDR1 and CDR2: SGHAT, FQNNGV. The CDR3 is 13 residues long. The CDR3 DNA is TGTGCCAGCAGCCCAGTTCAGGGTGAAAAACTGTTTTTT. Protein: CASSPVQGEKLFF.